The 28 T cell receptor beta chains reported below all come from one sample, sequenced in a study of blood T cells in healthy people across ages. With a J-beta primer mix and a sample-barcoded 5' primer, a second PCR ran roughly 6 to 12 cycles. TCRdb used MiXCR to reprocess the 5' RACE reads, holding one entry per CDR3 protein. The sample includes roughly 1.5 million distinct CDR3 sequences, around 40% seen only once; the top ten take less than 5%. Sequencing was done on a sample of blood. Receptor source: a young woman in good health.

The CDR3 protein is CASGFHRDEQFF. The CDR3 coding sequence is TGTGCCAGCGGGTTCCACAGGGATGAGCAGTTCTTC. The chain couples TRBV2 to TRBJ2-1, with D perhaps matching TRBD1 (6 bases). The CDR3 consists of 12 residues. The germline V gene encodes CDR1 SNHLY and CDR2 FYNNEI. V shed 8 bases and J shed 8 bases, with 13 bases lying between them.

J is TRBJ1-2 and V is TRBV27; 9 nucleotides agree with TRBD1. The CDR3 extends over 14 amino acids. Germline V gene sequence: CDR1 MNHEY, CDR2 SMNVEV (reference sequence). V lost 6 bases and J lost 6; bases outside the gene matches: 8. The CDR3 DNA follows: TGTGCCAGCAGCAACCCTGGGACAGGGAATGGCTACACCTTC. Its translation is CASSNPGTGNGYTF.

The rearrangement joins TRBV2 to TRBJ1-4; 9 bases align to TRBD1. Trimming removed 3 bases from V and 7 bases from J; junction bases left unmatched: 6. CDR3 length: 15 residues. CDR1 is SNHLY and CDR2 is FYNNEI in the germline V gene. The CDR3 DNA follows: TGTGCCAGCAGTGAGAACAGGGGGCGCGGTGAAAAACTGTTTTTT. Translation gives CASSENRGRGEKLFF.

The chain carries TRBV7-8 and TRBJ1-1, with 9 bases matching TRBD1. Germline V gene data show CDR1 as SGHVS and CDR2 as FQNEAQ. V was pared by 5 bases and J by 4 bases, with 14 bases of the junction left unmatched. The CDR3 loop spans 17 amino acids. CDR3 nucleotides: TGTGCCAGCAGCCCTGGACAGGGGCTGATATGGGGCACTGAAGCTTTCTTT. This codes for CASSPGQGLIWGTEAFF.

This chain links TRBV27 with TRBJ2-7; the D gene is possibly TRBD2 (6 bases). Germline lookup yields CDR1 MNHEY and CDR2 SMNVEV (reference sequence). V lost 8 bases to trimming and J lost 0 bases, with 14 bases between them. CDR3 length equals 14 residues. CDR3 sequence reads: CASRRDSGSYEQYF. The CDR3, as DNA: TGTGCCAGCCGAAGGGATAGCGGCTCCTACGAGCAGTACTTC.

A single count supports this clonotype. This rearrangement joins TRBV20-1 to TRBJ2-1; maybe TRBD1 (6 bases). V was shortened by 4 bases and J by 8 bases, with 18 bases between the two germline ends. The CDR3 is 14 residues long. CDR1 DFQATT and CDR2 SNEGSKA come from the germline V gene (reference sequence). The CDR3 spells CSATTGAVVDEQFF. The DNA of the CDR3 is TGCAGTGCTACGACAGGTGCTGTCGTCGATGAGCAGTTCTTC.

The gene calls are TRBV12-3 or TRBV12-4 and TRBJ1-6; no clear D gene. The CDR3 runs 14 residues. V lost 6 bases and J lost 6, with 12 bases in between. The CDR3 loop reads CASSLRRTNSPLHF. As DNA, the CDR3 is TGTGCCAGCAGCCTCAGGAGAACTAATTCACCCCTCCACTTT.

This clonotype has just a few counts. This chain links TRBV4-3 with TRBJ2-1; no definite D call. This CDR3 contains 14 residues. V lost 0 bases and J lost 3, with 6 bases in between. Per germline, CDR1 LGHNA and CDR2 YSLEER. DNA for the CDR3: TGCGCCAGCAGCCAAGACAGATTCTACAATGAGCAGTTCTTC. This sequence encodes CASSQDRFYNEQFF.

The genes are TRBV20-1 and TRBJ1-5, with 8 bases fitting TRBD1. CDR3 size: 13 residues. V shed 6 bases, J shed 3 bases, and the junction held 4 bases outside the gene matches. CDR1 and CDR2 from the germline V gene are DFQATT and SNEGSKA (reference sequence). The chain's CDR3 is CSARQGNNQPQHF. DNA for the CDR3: TGCAGTGCGAGACAGGGGAACAATCAGCCCCAGCATTTT.

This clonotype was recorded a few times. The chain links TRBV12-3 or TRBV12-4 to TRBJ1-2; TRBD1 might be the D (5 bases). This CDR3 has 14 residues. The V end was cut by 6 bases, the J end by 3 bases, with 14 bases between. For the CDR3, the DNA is TGTGCCAGCAGCCCGAGGGGTATGGACTATGGCTACACCTTC. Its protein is CASSPRGMDYGYTF.

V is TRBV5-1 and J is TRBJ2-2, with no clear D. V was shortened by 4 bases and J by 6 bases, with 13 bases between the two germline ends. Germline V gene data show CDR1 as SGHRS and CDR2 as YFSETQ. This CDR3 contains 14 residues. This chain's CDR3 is CASSKDPFAGELFF. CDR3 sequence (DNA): TGCGCCAGCAGCAAGGACCCTTTCGCCGGGGAGCTGTTTTTT.

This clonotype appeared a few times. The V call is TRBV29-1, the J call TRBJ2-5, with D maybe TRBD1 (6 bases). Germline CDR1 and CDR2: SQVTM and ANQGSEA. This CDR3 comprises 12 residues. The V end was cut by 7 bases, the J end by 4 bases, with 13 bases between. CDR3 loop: CSAVTGGETQYF. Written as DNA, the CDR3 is TGCAGCGCCGTGACAGGCGGAGAGACCCAGTACTTC.

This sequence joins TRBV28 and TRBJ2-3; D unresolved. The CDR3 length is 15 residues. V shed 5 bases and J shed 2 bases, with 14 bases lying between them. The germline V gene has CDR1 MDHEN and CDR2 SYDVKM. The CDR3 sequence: CASSPRTVNTDTQYF. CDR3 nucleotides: TGTGCCAGCAGTCCCAGGACGGTAAACACAGATACGCAGTATTTT.

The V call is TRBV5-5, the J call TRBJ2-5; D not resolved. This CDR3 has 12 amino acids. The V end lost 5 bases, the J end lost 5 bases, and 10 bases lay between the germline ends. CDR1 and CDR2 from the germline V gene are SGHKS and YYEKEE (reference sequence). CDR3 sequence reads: CASSQEPETQYF. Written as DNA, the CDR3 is TGTGCCAGCAGTCAGGAGCCTGAGACCCAGTACTTC.

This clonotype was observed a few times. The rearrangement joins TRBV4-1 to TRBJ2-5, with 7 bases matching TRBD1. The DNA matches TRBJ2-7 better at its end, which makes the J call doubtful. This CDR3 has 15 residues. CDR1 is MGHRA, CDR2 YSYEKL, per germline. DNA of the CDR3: TGCGCCAGCAGCCAGATGACAGGGTCAAGGGGCGAGCAGTACTTC. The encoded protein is CASSQMTGSRGEQYF.

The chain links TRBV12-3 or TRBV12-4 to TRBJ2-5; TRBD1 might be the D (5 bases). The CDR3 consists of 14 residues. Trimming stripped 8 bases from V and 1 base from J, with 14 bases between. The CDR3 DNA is TGTGCCAGCGGTCCAGGGATTTTCCAAGAGACCCAGTACTTC. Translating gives CASGPGIFQETQYF.

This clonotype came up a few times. The DNA for the CDR3 is TGTGCCAGCAGCTTAAGGCCAGCGAGAGATACGCAGTATTTT. The encoded protein is CASSLRPARDTQYF. This chain joins TRBV7-3 and TRBJ2-3; D call uncertain. Germline assignment: CDR1 SGHTA and CDR2 FQGTGA. This CDR3 region has 14 residues. V was shortened by 1 base and J by 5 bases, with 10 bases between the two germline ends.

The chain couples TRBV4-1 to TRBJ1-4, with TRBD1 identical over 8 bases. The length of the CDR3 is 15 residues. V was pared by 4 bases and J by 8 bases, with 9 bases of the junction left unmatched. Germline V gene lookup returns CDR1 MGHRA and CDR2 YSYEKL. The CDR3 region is CASSRPRGRDEKLFF. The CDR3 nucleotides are TGCGCCAGCAGCCGACCCAGGGGGCGCGACGAAAAACTGTTTTTT.

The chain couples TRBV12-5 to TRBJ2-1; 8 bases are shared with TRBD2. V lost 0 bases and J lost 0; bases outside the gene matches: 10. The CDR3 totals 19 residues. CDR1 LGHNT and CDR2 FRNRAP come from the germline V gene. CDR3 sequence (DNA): TGTGCTAGTGGTTTGGTCCCGGCAACTAGCGGCCACTCCTACAATGAGCAGTTCTTC. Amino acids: CASGLVPATSGHSYNEQFF.

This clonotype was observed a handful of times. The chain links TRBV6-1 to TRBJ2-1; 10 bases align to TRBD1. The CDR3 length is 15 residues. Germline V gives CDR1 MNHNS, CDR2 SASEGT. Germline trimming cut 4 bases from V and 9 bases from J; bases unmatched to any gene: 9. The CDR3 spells CASSAWDRGVGEQFF. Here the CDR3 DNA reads TGTGCCAGCAGTGCCTGGGACAGGGGCGTTGGTGAGCAGTTCTTC.

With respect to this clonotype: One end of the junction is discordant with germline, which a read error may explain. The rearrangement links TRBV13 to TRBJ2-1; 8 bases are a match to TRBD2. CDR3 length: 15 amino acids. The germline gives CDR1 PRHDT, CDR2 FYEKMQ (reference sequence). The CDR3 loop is CASSSRRAGAAEQFF. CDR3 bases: TGCGCCAGCAGCTCGAGACGAGCGGGAGCGGCTGAGCAGTTCTTC.

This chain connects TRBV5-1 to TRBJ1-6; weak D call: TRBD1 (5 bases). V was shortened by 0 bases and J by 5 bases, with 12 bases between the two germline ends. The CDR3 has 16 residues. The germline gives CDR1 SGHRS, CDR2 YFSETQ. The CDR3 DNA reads TGCGCCAGCAGCTTGGATGCAGGGACGAATAATTCACCCCTCCACTTT. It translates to CASSLDAGTNNSPLHF.

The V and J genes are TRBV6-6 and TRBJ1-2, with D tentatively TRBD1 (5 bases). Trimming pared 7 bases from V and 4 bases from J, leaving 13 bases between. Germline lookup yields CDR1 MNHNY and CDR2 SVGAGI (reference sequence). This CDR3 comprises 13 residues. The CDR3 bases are TGTGCCAGCACCCGCAGGGATGTCTATGGCTACACCTTC. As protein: CASTRRDVYGYTF.

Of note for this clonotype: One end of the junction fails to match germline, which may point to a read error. The CDR3 coding sequence is TGCAGTGCCTGGGACAGGGCAAGCTCTGGGGCCAACGTCCAGACTTTC. Protein product: CSAWDRASSGANVQTF. The chain employs TRBV20-1 and TRBJ2-6; 9 bases line up with TRBD1. From germline, CDR1 is DFQATT and CDR2 SNEGSKA (reference sequence). The CDR3 covers 16 residues.

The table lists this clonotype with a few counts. The CDR3 DNA sequence: TGTGCCAGCAGCTTGGTTCCGGTGCCCTCTGGGGCCAACGTCCTGACTTTC. Protein: CASSLVPVPSGANVLTF. The rearrangement links TRBV5-5 to TRBJ2-6, with no clear D. The CDR3 sequence is 17 residues long. The ends were cut back, 0 bases at V and 0 bases at J, with 10 bases in the middle. CDR1 and CDR2 (germline): SGHKS, YYEKEE (reference sequence). The entire variable domain, with the rest obtained from reference TRBV5-5 and TRBJ2-6, is as follows: DAGVTQSPTHLIKTRGQQVTLRCSPISGHKSVSWYQQVLGQGPQFIFQYYEKEERGRGNFPDRFSARQFPNYSSELNVNALLLGDSALYLCASSLVPVPSGANVLTFGAGSRLTVL.

The CDR3 DNA follows: TGCAGCGTAACACTAGCGTCCTTCTCCTACAATGAGCAGTACTTC. Translating it yields CSVTLASFSYNEQYF. The rearrangement links TRBV29-1 to TRBJ2-1; TRBD2 agrees at 7 bases. The better agreement between TRBJ2-7 and the DNA end casts doubt on the J call. CDR3 length equals 15 residues. Per the germline V gene, CDR1 is SQVTM and CDR2 is ANQGSEA.

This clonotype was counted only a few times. The CDR3 sequence is CASRPPGQGTYEQYF. CDR3 DNA sequence: TGTGCCAGCAGACCGCCGGGACAGGGGACCTACGAGCAGTACTTC. The genes are TRBV7-9 and TRBJ2-7; 10 bases match TRBD1. V lost 6 bases, J lost 2 bases, and 7 bases stayed unmatched. Germline CDR1 SEHNR, CDR2 FQNEAQ (reference sequence). The length of the CDR3 is 15 residues.

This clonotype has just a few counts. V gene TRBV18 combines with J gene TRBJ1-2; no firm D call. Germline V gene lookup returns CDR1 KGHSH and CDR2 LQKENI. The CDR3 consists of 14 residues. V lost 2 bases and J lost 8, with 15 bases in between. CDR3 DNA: TGTGCCAGCTCACCAGATCAGACTTTAGAGGGCTACACCTTC. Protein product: CASSPDQTLEGYTF.